The 22 T cell receptor beta chains below were found in one sample sequenced in a study of cytomegalovirus exposure and HLA in healthy donors. Amplification used 60 Vbeta primers and 13 Jbeta primers. TCRdb's table, derived via immunoSEQ multiplex PCR, lists solely in-frame clones and lacks some. The sample contains roughly 120,000 clones, 73% of which appear only once. Sequencing input: PBMCs. The receptor set was obtained from a man aged 55 to 70 in good health and CMV-seropositive.

This clone was recorded only once. The junction departs from germline at one end; a sequencing error may be responsible. This chain connects TRBV19 to TRBJ1-6, with D possibly matching TRBD1 (5 bases). The CDR3 has 15 residues. Per germline, CDR1 LNHDA and CDR2 SQIVND (reference sequence). The CDR3, as DNA: TGTGCCAGTAGTATAGGGGACTCCCATAATTCACCCCTCCACTTT. This sequence encodes CASSIGDSHNSPLHF.

The CDR3 DNA reads as TGTGCCAGCAGCCTCCCGGGGGGGCTCCACGGGGAGCTGTTTTTT. Its protein product is CASSLPGGLHGELFF. The chain couples TRBV6-5 to TRBJ2-2, with 8 bases fitting TRBD2. The J segment lost 7 bases and the V segment lost 6 bases, leaving 10 bases of the junction unmatched. The CDR3 is 15 residues long. Germline V gives CDR1 MNHEY, CDR2 SVGAGI.

With respect to this clone: An end of the junction does not agree with germline; a read error may underlie this. This sequence joins TRBV28 and TRBJ2-3; D not certain. The CDR3 covers 13 residues. CDR1 MDHEN and CDR2 SYDVKM come from the germline V gene. The CDR3 protein is CATSSTPADTQYF. The CDR3, as DNA: TGTGCCACCAGTTCTACCCCGGCAGATACGCAGTATTTT.

This chain connects TRBV14 to TRBJ2-7; TRBD1 aligns across 7 bases. CDR3 length equals 16 residues. Germline trimming cut 2 bases from V and 7 bases from J; bases unmatched to any gene: 14. Germline V gives CDR1 SGHDN, CDR2 FVKESK. The CDR3 bases are TGTGCCAGCAGCCAATTGACCGGGACAGCAGGATTAGAGCAGTACTTC. Translated, it gives CASSQLTGTAGLEQYF.

Worth noting for this clone: A read error may produce the germline difference seen at one junction end. The chain joins TRBV7-9 to TRBJ2-7, with 9 positions matching TRBD1. CDR3 length equals 12 residues. The germline CDR1 and CDR2 sequences are SEHNR and FQNEAQ (reference sequence). The CDR3 loop reads CSSSLGDRAAYF. The DNA of the CDR3 is TGTTCCAGCAGCTTAGGGGACAGGGCGGCGTACTTC.

The chain employs TRBV27 and TRBJ2-5; 15 bases fit TRBD2. Gene TRBJ2-7 matches the end of the DNA better, so the J call may be wrong. This CDR3 has 17 residues. The germline V gene encodes CDR1 MNHEY and CDR2 SMNVEV (reference sequence). The DNA of the CDR3 is TGTGCCACCAAGAGGGGACTAGCGGGGGGCCAGGTAAACGAGCAGTACTTC. This translates into CATKRGLAGGQVNEQYF.

The chain employs TRBV14 and TRBJ2-5; 8 nucleotides agree with TRBD1. This CDR3 is built from 14 residues. Per germline, CDR1 SGHDN and CDR2 FVKESK. J lost 3 bases, V lost 4 bases, and 4 bases had no gene match. CDR3 region: CASSRTGKEETQYF. In DNA, the CDR3 is TGTGCCAGCAGCCGGACAGGGAAGGAAGAGACCCAGTACTTC. The full variable domain, its missing parts supplied by reference TRBV14 and TRBJ2-5, is EAGVTQFPSHSVIEKGQTVTLRCDPISGHDNLYWYRRVMGKEIKFLLHFVKESKQDESGMPNNRFLAERTGGTYSTLKVQPAELEDSGVYFCASSRTGKEETQYFGPGTRLLVL.

The chain is built from TRBV29-1 and TRBJ2-5; tentatively, D is TRBD1 (6 bases). The CDR3 totals 12 residues. V shed 7 bases and J shed 1 base, with 10 bases lying between them. Germline CDR1 SQVTM, CDR2 ANQGSEA. The CDR3 reads CSGGDTQETQYF. CDR3 nucleotide sequence: TGCAGCGGTGGGGACACCCAAGAGACCCAGTACTTC.

This clone was seen a few times. The chain is built from TRBV9 and TRBJ1-5; 7 bases align to TRBD1. The trim removed 3 bases at V and 5 bases at J, leaving 5 bases unmatched. Germline CDR1 is SGDLS and CDR2 is YYNGEE. CDR3 size: 14 residues. The CDR3 loop is CASSEQGQDQPQHF. CDR3 DNA sequence: TGTGCCAGCAGCGAACAGGGGCAGGATCAGCCCCAGCATTTT.

The rearrangement uses TRBV2 and TRBJ1-4; 9 nucleotides line up with TRBD1. Germline V gives CDR1 SNHLY, CDR2 FYNNEI. The CDR3 has 15 amino acids. With 6 bases clipped from V and 8 bases from J, the junction kept 10 bases outside the gene matches. The DNA for the CDR3 is TGTGCCAGCAGAACCGGGACAGGGCGGATAGAAAAACTGTTTTTT. Protein: CASRTGTGRIEKLFF.

V usage is TRBV9 and J usage is TRBJ2-7; possible D gene TRBD1, 5 bases. V dropped 0 bases and J dropped 7 bases, with 17 bases sitting between them. The V gene's germline CDR1 is SGDLS and CDR2 YYNGEE. This CDR3 region has 15 residues. The CDR3 reads CASSVGSGAEGEQYF. CDR3 in DNA: TGTGCCAGCAGCGTAGGGTCTGGGGCCGAAGGGGAGCAGTACTTC.

This clone was detected only once. The chain recombines TRBV14 with TRBJ1-6; D is ambiguous. CDR3 length: 13 amino acids. The V end lost 2 bases, the J end lost 9 bases, and 8 bases lay between the germline ends. The germline V gene has CDR1 SGHDN and CDR2 FVKESK. CDR3 amino acids: CASSQMPGSPLHF. The CDR3 coding sequence is TGTGCCAGCAGCCAAATGCCGGGTTCACCCCTCCACTTT.

The chain carries TRBV5-3 and TRBJ2-7; 12 nucleotides match TRBD1. TRBV5-3 qualifies as an ORF whose function is uncertain. The CDR3 is 15 residues long. V lost 7 bases, J lost 7 bases, and 12 bases stayed unmatched. CDR3 residues: CARPGTGGSAVEQYF. Written as DNA, the CDR3 is TGTGCCAGACCCGGGACAGGGGGCTCTGCGGTTGAGCAGTACTTC.

This chain links TRBV29-1 with TRBJ2-7; TRBD1 aligns across 12 bases. The CDR3 has 12 amino acids. CDR1 is SQVTM and CDR2 is ANQGSEA in the germline V gene. The ends lost 7 bases at V and 7 bases at J; junction bases unmatched: 5. The CDR3 loop is CSGGQGAREQYF. The DNA for the CDR3 is TGCAGCGGGGGACAGGGGGCGAGGGAGCAGTACTTC.

The chain combines TRBV5-1 with TRBJ2-5; perhaps TRBD2 as D (7 bases). The DNA end favors TRBJ2-7, so the J call may be wrong. Germline values: CDR1 SGHRS, CDR2 YFSETQ. This CDR3 is built from 14 residues. The CDR3 sequence is CASRATGTTYEQYF. CDR3 coding DNA: TGCGCCAGCAGGGCCACAGGGACTACCTACGAGCAGTACTTC.

The gene calls are TRBV5-1 and TRBJ2-3; 7 nucleotides line up with TRBD2. The V segment lost 3 bases and the J segment 0 bases; nucleotides outside the gene matches: 7. Germline CDR1 is SGHRS and CDR2 is YFSETQ. The CDR3 is 16 amino acids. CDR3 sequence: CASSSQAGFSTDTQYF. CDR3 DNA sequence: TGCGCCAGCAGCTCCCAAGCGGGGTTCAGCACAGATACGCAGTATTTT.

There are a few counts of this clone. The gene calls are TRBV18 and TRBJ2-7; 9 nucleotides line up with TRBD2. This CDR3 is 17 amino acids long. V dropped 0 bases and J dropped 6; count of bases not matched to a gene: 12. The germline V gene has CDR1 KGHSH and CDR2 LQKENI. CDR3 sequence (DNA): TGTGCCAGCTCACCACCCGCAGCGGGGGGTACAATTCGCGAGCAGTACTTC. Translating gives CASSPPAAGGTIREQYF.

CDR3 loop: CASSSQGKGPTDTQYF. The CDR3 DNA is TGTGCCAGCAGCTCTCAGGGTAAAGGTCCCACAGATACGCAGTATTTT. This chain uses TRBV5-5 with TRBJ2-3; maybe TRBD1 (5 bases). From germline, CDR1 is SGHKS and CDR2 YYEKEE (reference sequence). The CDR3 length is 16 residues. Deletions cut 3 bases from V and 2 bases from J, with 16 bases between.

The chain is built from TRBV4-1 and TRBJ1-5; TRBD1 might be the D (6 bases). The V gene lost 4 bases and the J gene lost 6 bases, with 22 bases spanning the gap. CDR1 and CDR2 from the germline V gene are MGHRA and YSYEKL. This CDR3 spans 17 amino acids. The CDR3 DNA is TGCGCCAGCAGCCGAAACTATGACAGGAGTGGAGTTCAGCCCCAGCATTTT. It encodes CASSRNYDRSGVQPQHF.

The chain uses TRBV28 and TRBJ2-2; possibly TRBD2 for D (5 bases). CDR1 and CDR2 from the germline V gene are MDHEN and SYDVKM. This CDR3 spans 13 amino acids. V was clipped by 10 bases and J by 3 bases, with 12 bases between them. CDR3 protein: CANGKGDTGELFF. In nucleotides, the CDR3 is TGTGCCAACGGGAAAGGAGACACCGGGGAGCTGTTTTTT.

Worth noting for this clone: The junction shows a germline mismatch at one end, possibly a read error. The chain combines TRBV6-6 with TRBJ2-3; TRBD1 is a possible D gene (6 bases). CDR1 is MNHNY, CDR2 SVGAGI, per germline (reference sequence). There are 14 residues in the CDR3. DNA of the CDR3: TGTGCCAGCAGGCCGGGACAAATCACAGGTACGCAGTATTTT. Protein: CASRPGQITGTQYF.

This clone was detected a few times. This chain connects TRBV28 to TRBJ1-4, with a tentative D call TRBD1 (6 bases). Germline V gene lookup returns CDR1 MDHEN and CDR2 SYDVKM. V was trimmed by 6 bases and J by 3 bases, leaving 17 bases between them. The CDR3 extends over 16 amino acids. CDR3 protein: CASSPAGGAANEKLFF. CDR3 in DNA: TGTGCCAGCAGCCCGGCGGGGGGGGCGGCTAATGAAAAACTGTTTTTT.